Listed here are 13 T cell receptor beta chains from one sample, sequenced in a study of T cell repertoires in ileal Crohn's disease. The data were produced by immunoSEQ multiplex PCR, yet TCRdb's version contains in-frame clones alone and is incomplete. This table has approximately 7,500 clones, about 96% appearing once. Sequencing was done on a sample of ileal tissue. All receptors derive from an adult with Crohn's disease.

This chain uses TRBV7-6 with TRBJ2-5; 8 bases fit TRBD2. The V gene end was trimmed by 8 bases and the J gene end by 2 bases; junction bases not matched to a gene: 4. The CDR3 extends over 13 amino acids. Germline loops: CDR1 SGHVS, CDR2 FNYEAQ. The CDR3 sequence is CASHRGGQETQYF. The CDR3 region has the DNA TGTGCCAGCCATCGGGGGGGACAAGAGACCCAGTACTTC.

The chain uses TRBV4-3 and TRBJ2-7, with 9 bases aligning to TRBD2. The V segment lost 3 bases and the J segment 2 bases; nucleotides outside the gene matches: 8. CDR3 length: 16 residues. The germline V gene has CDR1 LGHNA and CDR2 YSLEER. As DNA, the CDR3 is TGCGCCAGCAGCCAGTTGTTGCTAGCGGGGCCCTACGAGCAGTACGTC. Protein sequence: CASSQLLLAGPYEQYV.

V is TRBV19 and J is TRBJ2-3; D is unresolved. The CDR3 runs to 15 residues. The V end was cut by 3 bases, the J end by 1 base, with 11 bases between. The germline gives CDR1 LNHDA, CDR2 SQIVND (reference sequence). The CDR3 DNA follows: TGTGCCAGTAGTATGGCGGCTGGCCGCACAGATACGCAGTATTTT. Translation: CASSMAAGRTDTQYF.

The chain couples TRBV2 to TRBJ2-1, with 10 bases matching TRBD2. J lost 9 bases, V lost 8 bases, and 7 bases had no gene match. Germline V CDR1 and CDR2: SNHLY, FYNNEI. The CDR3 sequence is 13 residues long. The chain's CDR3 is CASFSGGAGEQFF. The DNA for the CDR3 is TGTGCCAGCTTCAGCGGGGGGGCAGGTGAGCAGTTCTTC. Together with reference TRBV2 and TRBJ2-1, the CDR3 gives the full variable domain: EPEVTQTPSHQVTQMGQEVILRCVPISNHLYFYWYRQILGQKVEFLVSFYNNEISEKSEIFDDQFSVERPDGSNFTLKIRSTKLEDSAMYFCASFSGGAGEQFFGPGTRLTVL.

This clone was detected once. The chain recombines TRBV7-9 with TRBJ2-5, with D possibly TRBD1 on 6 matching bases. CDR1 SEHNR and CDR2 FQNEAQ come from the germline V gene (reference sequence). Between the trimmed V and J ends, which lost 5 bases and 2 bases, there was a span of 15 bases. The CDR3 covers 15 residues. In DNA, the CDR3 is TGTGCCAGCAGCAGTACAGCAGGACAGCAAGAGACCCAGTACTTC. It specifies CASSSTAGQQETQYF.

The chain employs TRBV30 and TRBJ2-5; no clear D. This CDR3 has 14 amino acids. Germline CDR1 reads GTSNPN; CDR2 reads SVGIG (reference sequence). V was cut by 0 bases and J by 5 bases, with 13 bases left in between. In DNA form, the CDR3 reads TGTGCCTGGAGTGTCGACACGCAGTTTGAGACCCAGTACTTC. It is translated as CAWSVDTQFETQYF.

This chain uses TRBV30 with TRBJ2-7; TRBD1 aligns across 9 bases. Unmatched junction bases numbered 15, after V lost 6 bases and J lost 6 bases. Germline assignment: CDR1 GTSNPN and CDR2 SVGIG (reference sequence). There are 15 residues in the CDR3. CDR3 coding DNA: TGTGCCTGTTCCCTGTCCAGGACAGGGGTTCGCGAGCAGTACTTC. This encodes CACSLSRTGVREQYF.

This clone was recorded once. This chain links TRBV28 with TRBJ2-3; no definite D call. In germline, CDR1 is MDHEN, CDR2 SYDVKM. The CDR3 contains 15 residues. Trimming stripped 6 bases from V and 2 bases from J, with 15 bases between. The CDR3 loop reads CASRTRLGFTDTQYF. The CDR3 DNA is TGTGCCAGCAGGACGCGGCTAGGATTCACAGATACGCAGTATTTT. Full variable domain (rest looked up from reference TRBV28 and TRBJ2-3): DVKVTQSSRYLVKRTGEKVFLECVQDMDHENMFWYRQDPGLGLRLIYFSYDVKMKEKGDIPEGYSVSREKKERFSLILESASTNQTSMYLCASRTRLGFTDTQYFGPGTRLTVL.

The gene calls are TRBV4-2 and TRBJ2-1, with TRBD2 as a possible D gene (7 bases). Trimming shortened V by 2 bases and J by 6 bases, and 17 bases separated the two germline ends. Germline-derived CDR1 and CDR2 are LGHNA and YNFKEQ. The CDR3 sequence is 16 residues long. The CDR3 here is CASSQPEGGPRNEQFF. As DNA, the CDR3 is TGTGCCAGCAGCCAACCTGAGGGGGGGCCTCGCAATGAGCAGTTCTTC.

This chain uses TRBV5-4 with TRBJ1-5, with 7 positions matching TRBD1. With 0 bases clipped from V and 3 bases from J, the junction kept 0 bases outside the gene matches. Germline V gene sequence: CDR1 SGHNT, CDR2 YYREEE (reference sequence). This CDR3 is 14 amino acids long. CDR3 region: CASSLEGANQPQHF. CDR3 DNA: TGTGCCAGCAGCTTGGAGGGGGCCAATCAGCCCCAGCATTTT.

The chain recombines TRBV5-1 with TRBJ2-2; TRBD1 agrees at 7 bases. CDR1 and CDR2 (germline): SGHRS, YFSETQ. The CDR3 extends over 16 amino acids. Losses at the gene ends were 0 bases for V and 2 bases for J; bases not matched to a gene: 4. The CDR3 bases are TGCGCCAGCAGCTTGGAGGGGGCGCGTAACACCGGGGAGCTGTTTTTT. It specifies CASSLEGARNTGELFF. Filled out from reference TRBV5-1 and TRBJ2-2, the complete variable domain reads KAGVTQTPRYLIKTRGQQVTLSCSPISGHRSVSWYQQTPGQGLQFLFEYFSETQRNKGNFPGRFSGRQFSNSRSEMNVSTLELGDSALYLCASSLEGARNTGELFFGEGSRLTVL.

The sample holds one count of this clone. The CDR3 coding sequence is TGTGCCAGCAGTCCGACCTGGGACAGGGATGAAGCTTTCTTT. Translating gives CASSPTWDRDEAFF. This sequence joins TRBV6-5 and TRBJ1-1, with 9 nucleotides matching TRBD1. V gave up 5 bases and J gave up 7 bases; unmatched junction bases: 8. This CDR3 contains 14 residues. Germline-derived CDR1 and CDR2 are MNHEY and SVGAGI.

The rearrangement uses TRBV7-9 and TRBJ2-1; tentative D call: TRBD1 (6 bases). Germline values: CDR1 SEHNR, CDR2 FQNEAQ (reference sequence). There are 15 residues in the CDR3. Trimming pared 5 bases from V and 7 bases from J, leaving 18 bases between. CDR3 in DNA: TGTGCCAGCAGCGCAACAGGGTCCTCAGGGAATGAGCAGTTCTTC. It specifies CASSATGSSGNEQFF.